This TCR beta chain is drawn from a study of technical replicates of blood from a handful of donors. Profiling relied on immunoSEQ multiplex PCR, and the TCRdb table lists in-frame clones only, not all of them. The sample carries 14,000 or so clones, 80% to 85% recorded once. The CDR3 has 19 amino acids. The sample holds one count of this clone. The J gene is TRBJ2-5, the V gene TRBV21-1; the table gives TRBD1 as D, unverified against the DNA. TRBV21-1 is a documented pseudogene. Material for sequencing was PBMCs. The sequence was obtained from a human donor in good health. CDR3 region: CASSKAPGKEDRVWETQYF. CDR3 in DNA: TGTGCCAGCAGCAAAGCCCCGGGGAAAGAGGACAGGGTCTGGGAGACCCAGTACTTC.